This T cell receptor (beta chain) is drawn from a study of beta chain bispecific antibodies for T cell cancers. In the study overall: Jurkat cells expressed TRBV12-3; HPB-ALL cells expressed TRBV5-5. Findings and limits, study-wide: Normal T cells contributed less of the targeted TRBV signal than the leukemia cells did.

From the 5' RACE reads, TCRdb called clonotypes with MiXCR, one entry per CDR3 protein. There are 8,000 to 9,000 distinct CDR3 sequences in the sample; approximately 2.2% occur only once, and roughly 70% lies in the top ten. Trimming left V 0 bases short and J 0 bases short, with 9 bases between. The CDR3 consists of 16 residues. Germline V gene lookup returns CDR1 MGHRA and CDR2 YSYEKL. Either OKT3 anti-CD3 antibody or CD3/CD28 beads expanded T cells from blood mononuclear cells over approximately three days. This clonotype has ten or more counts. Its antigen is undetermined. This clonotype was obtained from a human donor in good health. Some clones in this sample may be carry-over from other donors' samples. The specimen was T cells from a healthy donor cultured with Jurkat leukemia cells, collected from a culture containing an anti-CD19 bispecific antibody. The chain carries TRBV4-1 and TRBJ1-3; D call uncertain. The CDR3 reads CASSQDSGFSGNTIYF. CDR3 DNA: TGCGCCAGCAGCCAAGATAGCGGGTTCTCTGGAAACACCATATATTTT.